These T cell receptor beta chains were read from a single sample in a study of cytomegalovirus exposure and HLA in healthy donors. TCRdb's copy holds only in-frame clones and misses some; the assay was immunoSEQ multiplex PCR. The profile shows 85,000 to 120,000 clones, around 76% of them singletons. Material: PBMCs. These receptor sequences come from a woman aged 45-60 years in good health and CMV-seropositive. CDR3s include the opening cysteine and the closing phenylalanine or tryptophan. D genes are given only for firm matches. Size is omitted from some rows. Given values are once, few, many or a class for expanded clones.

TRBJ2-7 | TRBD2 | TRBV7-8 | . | TGTGCCAGCAGCTTAGTGGGGGGGACCACCTACGAGCAGTACTTC | CASSLVGGTTYEQYF
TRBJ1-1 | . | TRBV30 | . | TGTGCCTGGAATCGATGGGCCAGCACCACTGAAGCTTTCTTT | CAWNRWASTTEAFF
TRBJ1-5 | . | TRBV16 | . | TGTGCCAGCACGAGGGCAGGTTTGGGCAATCAGCCCCAGCATTTT | CASTRAGLGNQPQHF
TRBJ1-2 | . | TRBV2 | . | TGTGCCAGCAGTGCTACCTCGACAGGCCACTATGGCTACACCTTC | CASSATSTGHYGYTF
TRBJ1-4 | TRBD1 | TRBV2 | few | TGTGCCAGCAGCCGAAGGACAGGAACCGATCCAACTAATGAAAAACTGTTTTTT | CASSRRTGTDPTNEKLFF
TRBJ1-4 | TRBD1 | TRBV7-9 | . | TGTTCCAGCAGCTTAGTTACAGGGGAGAGAGAAAAACTGTTTTTT | CSSSLVTGEREKLFF
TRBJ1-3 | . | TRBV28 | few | TGTGCCAGCAGCCCTCCGGGTGGCTCTGGAAACACCATATATTTT | CASSPPGGSGNTIYF
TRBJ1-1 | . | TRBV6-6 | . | TGTGCCAGCAGTTACGCTGACAGTACCGAAGCTTTCTTT | CASSYADSTEAFF
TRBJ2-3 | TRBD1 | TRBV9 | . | TGTGCCAGCAGCGCGGGACAGGGACCAGATACGCAGTATTTT | CASSAGQGPDTQYF
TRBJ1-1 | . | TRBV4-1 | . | TGCGCCAGCAGCCTAATGGGGCTAAACACTGAAGCTTTCTTT | CASSLMGLNTEAFF
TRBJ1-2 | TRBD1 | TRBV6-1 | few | TGTGCCACCATGTCGACAGGGACACGCTATGGCTACACCTTC | CATMSTGTRYGYTF
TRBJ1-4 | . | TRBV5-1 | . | TGCGCCAGCAGCTTATCAGGGGAATATGAAAAACTGTTTTTT | CASSLSGEYEKLFF
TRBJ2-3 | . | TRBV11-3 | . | TGTGCCAGCAGCTCAAACTACCGGGACTCAGACGCAGATACGCAGTATTTT | CASSSNYRDSDADTQYF
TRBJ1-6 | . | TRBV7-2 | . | TGTGCCAGCAGCTTAGTCGTATCACCCCTCCACTTT | CASSLVVSPLHF
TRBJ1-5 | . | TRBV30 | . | TGTGCCTGGGGAGGGACCGGGCAGCCCCAGCATTTT | CAWGGTGQPQHF
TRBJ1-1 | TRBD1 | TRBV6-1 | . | TGTGCCAGCATTATTGACAGGGACACTGAAGCTTTCTTT | CASIIDRDTEAFF
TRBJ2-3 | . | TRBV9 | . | TGTGCCAGCAGCGTAAGGAGGAGCACAGATACGCAGTATTTT | CASSVRRSTDTQYF
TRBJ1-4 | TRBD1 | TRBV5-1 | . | TGCGCCAGCAGCTTGGGGTTTTGGGGACAGACGAATGAAAAACTGTTTTTT | CASSLGFWGQTNEKLFF
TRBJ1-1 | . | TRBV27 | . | TGTGCCAGCAGTTTATCGACGGGAGGCACTGAAGCTTTCTTT | CASSLSTGGTEAFF
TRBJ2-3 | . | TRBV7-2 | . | TGTGCCAGCAGCTTAGGGGCTAGCCCGGATACGCAGTATTTT | CASSLGASPDTQYF
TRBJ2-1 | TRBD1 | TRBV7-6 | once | TGTGCCAGCAGCTTAGCGATAGGACAGGCCCTTTTGGATGAGCAGTTCTTC | CASSLAIGQALLDEQFF
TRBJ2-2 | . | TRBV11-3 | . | TGTGCCAGCAGCCAAGGGGCCGGGGAGCTGTTTTTT | CASSQGAGELFF
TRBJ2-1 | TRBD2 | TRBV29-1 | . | TGCAGCGTAGGACTAGCGGGGGGACCCTACAATGAGCAGTTCTTC | CSVGLAGGPYNEQFF
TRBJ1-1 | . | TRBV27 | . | TGTGCCAGCAGTCGGGGGACGAAGGGGAACACTGAAGCTTTCTTT | CASSRGTKGNTEAFF
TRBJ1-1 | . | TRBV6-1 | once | TGTGCCAGCAGTGAAGAAGCCAGGGTGAACACTGAAGCTTTCTTT | CASSEEARVNTEAFF
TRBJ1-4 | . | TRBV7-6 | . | TGTGCCAGCAGCTTAGGGGGTGGGAGGGGCGGCGAAAAACTGTTTTTT | CASSLGGGRGGEKLFF
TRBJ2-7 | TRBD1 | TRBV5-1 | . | TGCGCCAGCAGCTTAGGGGGACAGGGGATCTACGAGCAGTACTTC | CASSLGGQGIYEQYF
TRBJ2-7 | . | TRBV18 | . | TGTGCCAGCTCACGAACACAGGGTTACGAGCAGTACTTC | CASSRTQGYEQYF
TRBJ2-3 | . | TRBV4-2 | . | TGTGCCAGCAGCCAAGATCAGAAGCGGAGGAGCACAGATACGCAGTATTTT | CASSQDQKRRSTDTQYF
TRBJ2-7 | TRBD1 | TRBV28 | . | TGTGCCAGCAGATCGGGACAGGGGACCTACGAGCAGTACTTC | CASRSGQGTYEQYF
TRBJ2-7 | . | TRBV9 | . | TGTGCCAGCAGCGTATCCGGGACACCCGAACACGAGCAGTACTTC | CASSVSGTPEHEQYF
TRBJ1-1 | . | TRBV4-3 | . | TGCGCCAGCAAACTCACGCCGAACACTGAAGCTTTCTTT | CASKLTPNTEAFF
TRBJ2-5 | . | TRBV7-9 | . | TGTGCCAGCAGCTTAAATCGAGAGACCCAGTACTTC | CASSLNRETQYF
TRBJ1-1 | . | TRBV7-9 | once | TGTGCCAGCAGCCCCAGTATGAACACTGAAGCTTTCTTT | CASSPSMNTEAFF
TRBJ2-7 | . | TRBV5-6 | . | TGTGCCAGCAGCTTCGGGGTATTGGGTGAGCAGTACTTC | CASSFGVLGEQYF
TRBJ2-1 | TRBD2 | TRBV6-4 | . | TGTGCCAGCAGTGAACGGGGGGGGAACTACAATGAGCAGTTCTTC | CASSERGGNYNEQFF
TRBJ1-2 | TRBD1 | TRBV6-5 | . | TGTGCCAGCAGTTACTTACCCGGGACAGACAATGGCTACACCTTC | CASSYLPGTDNGYTF
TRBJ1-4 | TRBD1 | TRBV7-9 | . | TGTGCCAGCAGCTACCTTCCGGGACAGCTGGCAACTAATGAAAAACTGTTTTTT | CASSYLPGQLATNEKLFF
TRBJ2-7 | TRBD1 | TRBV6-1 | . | TGTGCCAGCAGGTTTCTGGACAGGGCAACCTACGAGCAGTACTTC | CASRFLDRATYEQYF
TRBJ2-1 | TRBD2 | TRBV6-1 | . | TGTGCCAGCAGTGAAGCAGCGGGGGGCTACAATGAGCAGTTCTTC | CASSEAAGGYNEQFF
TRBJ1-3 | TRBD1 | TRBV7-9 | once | TGTGCCAGCAGCCCGCTACAGGGGGCGTCTGGAAACACCATATATTTT | CASSPLQGASGNTIYF
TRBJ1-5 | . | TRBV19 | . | TGTGCCAGTAGTATAACCTCAGGGCAGCCCCAGCATTTT | CASSITSGQPQHF
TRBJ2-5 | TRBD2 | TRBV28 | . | TGTGCCAGCAGTTTAGAGATCCTAGCGGGCCAAGAGACCCAGTACTTC | CASSLEILAGQETQYF
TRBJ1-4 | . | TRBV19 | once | TGTGCCAGTAGCCTTCGAAGCCGCATGACTAATGAAAAACTGTTTTTT | CASSLRSRMTNEKLFF
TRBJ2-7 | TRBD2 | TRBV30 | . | TGTGCCTGGGGGAGGGCGTCCTACGAGCAGTACTTC | CAWGRASYEQYF
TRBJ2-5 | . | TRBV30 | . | TGTGCCTGGAGAATCTCAGGGGGGCAAGAGACCCAGTACTTC | CAWRISGGQETQYF
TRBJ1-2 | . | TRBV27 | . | TGTGCCAGTGAGGGCCCCTATGGCTACACCTTC | CASEGPYGYTF
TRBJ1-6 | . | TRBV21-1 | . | TGTGCCAGCAGCAAAGAGACAGGAAGGTCACCCCTCCACTTT | CASSKETGRSPLHF
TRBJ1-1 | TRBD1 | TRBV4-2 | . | TGTGCCAGCAGCCAAGGACAGGGAGGGAACACTGAAGCTTTCTTT | CASSQGQGGNTEAFF
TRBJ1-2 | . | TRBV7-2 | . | TGTGCCAGCAGCTCGCAAGCTACAGGGCATGGCTACACCTTC | CASSSQATGHGYTF
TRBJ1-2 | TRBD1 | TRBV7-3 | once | TGTGCCAGCAGCCCTAAGACAGGGAGTTCTAGTGGCTACACCTTC | CASSPKTGSSSGYTF
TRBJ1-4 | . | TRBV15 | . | TGTGCCACCAGCAGGGGAGCTAATGAAAAACTGTTTTTT | CATSRGANEKLFF